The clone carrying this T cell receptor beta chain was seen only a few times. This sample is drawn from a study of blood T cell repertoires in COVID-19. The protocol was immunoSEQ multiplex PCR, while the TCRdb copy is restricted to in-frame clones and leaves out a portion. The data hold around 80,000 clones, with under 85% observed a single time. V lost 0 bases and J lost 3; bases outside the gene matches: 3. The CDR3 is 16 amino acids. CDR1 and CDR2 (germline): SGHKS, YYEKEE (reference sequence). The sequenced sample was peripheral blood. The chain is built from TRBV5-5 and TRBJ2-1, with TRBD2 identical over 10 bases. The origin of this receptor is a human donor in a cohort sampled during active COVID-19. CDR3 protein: CASSLGSSGGYNEQFF. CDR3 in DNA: TGTGCCAGCAGCTTGGGTTCTAGCGGGGGCTACAATGAGCAGTTCTTC.